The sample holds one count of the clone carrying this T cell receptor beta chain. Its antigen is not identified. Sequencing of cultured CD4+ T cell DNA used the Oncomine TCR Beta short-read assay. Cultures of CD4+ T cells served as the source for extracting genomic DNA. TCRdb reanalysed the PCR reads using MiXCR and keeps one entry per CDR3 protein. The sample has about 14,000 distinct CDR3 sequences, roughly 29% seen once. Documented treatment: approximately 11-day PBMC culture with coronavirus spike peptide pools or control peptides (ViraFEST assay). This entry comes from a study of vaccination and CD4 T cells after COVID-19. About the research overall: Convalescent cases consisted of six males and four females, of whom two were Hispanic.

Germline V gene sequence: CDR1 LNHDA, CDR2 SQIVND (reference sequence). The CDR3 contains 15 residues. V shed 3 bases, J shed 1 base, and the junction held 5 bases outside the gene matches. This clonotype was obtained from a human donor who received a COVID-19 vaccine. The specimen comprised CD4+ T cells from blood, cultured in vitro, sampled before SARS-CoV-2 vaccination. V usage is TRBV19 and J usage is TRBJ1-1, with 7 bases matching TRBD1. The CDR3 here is CASSIRGTANTEAFF. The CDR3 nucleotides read TGTGCCAGTAGTATCAGGGGGACAGCGAACACTGAAGCTTTCTTT.